This T cell receptor (beta chain) derives from a study of T cell changes during pregnancy in multiple sclerosis. Trimming at V came to 6 bases and at J to 1 base, leaving 9 bases not matched to a gene. The CDR3 is made up of 16 amino acids. Germline assignment: CDR1 SGHNT and CDR2 YENEEA. The table came from immunoSEQ multiplex PCR; TCRdb's copy has only in-frame clones and leaves some out. This sample carries tens of thousands of clones, more than 85% of them seen once, and the ten largest clones take approximately 5%. Source: CD8+ T cells from peripheral blood mononuclear cells, taken in the third trimester of pregnancy. This clonotype was sampled from a female donor with multiple sclerosis, enrolled in a pregnancy study. The rearrangement links TRBV11-3 to TRBJ1-2, with TRBD1 matching 9 bases. The CDR3 DNA is TGTGCCAGCAGTTTTACAGGGGGCCCTAATAACTATGGCTACACCTTC. Encoded protein: CASSFTGGPNNYGYTF.